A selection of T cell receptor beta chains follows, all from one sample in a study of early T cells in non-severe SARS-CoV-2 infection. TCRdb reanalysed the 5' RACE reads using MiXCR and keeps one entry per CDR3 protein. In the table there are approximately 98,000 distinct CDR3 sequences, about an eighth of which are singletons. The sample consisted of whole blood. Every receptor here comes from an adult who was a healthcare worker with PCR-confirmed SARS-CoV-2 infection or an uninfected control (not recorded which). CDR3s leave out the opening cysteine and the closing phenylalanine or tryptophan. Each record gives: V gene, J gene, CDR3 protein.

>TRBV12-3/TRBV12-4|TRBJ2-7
ASSNPQGAHEQY
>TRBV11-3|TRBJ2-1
ASSLDHRDRDNNEQF
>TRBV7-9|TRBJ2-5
ASTPWRGGQETQY
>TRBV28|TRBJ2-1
ASRLAGPYNEQF
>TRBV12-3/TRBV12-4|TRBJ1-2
ASARYPTRDGSNYGYT
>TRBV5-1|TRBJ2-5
ASSPDGLAEETQY
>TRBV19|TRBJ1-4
ASSARLPNEKLF
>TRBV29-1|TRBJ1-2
SGWVQGPPNYGYT
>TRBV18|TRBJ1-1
ASSQNQGSEAF
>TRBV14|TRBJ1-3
ASSQDVPGGNTIY
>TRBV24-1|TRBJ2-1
ATSALDGSSYNEQF
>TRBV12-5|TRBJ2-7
ASGLTRGSYEQY
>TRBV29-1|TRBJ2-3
SVDSRDTSTDTQY
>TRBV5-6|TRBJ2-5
ASSRDVQETQY
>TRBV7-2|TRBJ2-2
ASSLDPRGLAGYTGELF
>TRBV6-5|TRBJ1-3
ASSFTGGGGNTIY
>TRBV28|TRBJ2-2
ASSSGQYTGELF
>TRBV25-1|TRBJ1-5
ASSGPDSNQPQH
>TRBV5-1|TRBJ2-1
ASSWTGALAGGFYNEQF
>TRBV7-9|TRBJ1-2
ASSLGLTHHLGGYT
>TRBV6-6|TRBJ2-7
ASSYEAGGEQY
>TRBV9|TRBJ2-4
ASSVRGEPNGDIQY
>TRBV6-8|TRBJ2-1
ASSYPGGVSYNEQF
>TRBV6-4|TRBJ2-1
ASSDSQGADEQF
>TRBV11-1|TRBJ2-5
ASSGRGQEYQETQY
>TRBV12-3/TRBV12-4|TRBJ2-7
ASSSRGHSYEQY
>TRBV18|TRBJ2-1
ASSARGAGDEQF
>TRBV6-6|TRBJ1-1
ASSFSGSAEAF
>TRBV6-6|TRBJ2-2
ASSAGGTGELF
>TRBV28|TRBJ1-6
ASSLPGTGGNSPLH
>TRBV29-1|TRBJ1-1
SVDGQGWTEAF
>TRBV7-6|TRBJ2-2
ASSLAPAAANTGELF
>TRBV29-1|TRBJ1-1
SVEVAGGGTEAF
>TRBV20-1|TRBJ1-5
SAWKTFGTFNQPQH
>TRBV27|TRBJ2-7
ASSLEGLAGGEQY
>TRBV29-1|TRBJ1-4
SVEDLPGELF
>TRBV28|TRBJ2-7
ASSLRQGTYEQY
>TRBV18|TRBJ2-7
ASSPGSGRLYEQY
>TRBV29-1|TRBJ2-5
SAVRFQETQY
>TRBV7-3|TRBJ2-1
ASSPHYTYNEQF
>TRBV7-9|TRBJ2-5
ASSFMQTQY
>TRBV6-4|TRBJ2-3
ASSPRGLTTDTQY
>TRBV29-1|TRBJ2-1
SVDGGRFDEQF
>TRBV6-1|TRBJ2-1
ASKSGTGVNEQF
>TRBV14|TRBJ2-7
ASSQRGVSSLY
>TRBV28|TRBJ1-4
ASSLPGTDEKLF
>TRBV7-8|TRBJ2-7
ASSPRDRVNEQY
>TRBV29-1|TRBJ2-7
SVEGDSYEQY
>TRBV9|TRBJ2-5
ASSVEGYQETQY
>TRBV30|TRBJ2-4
AWSGPTLAKNIQY
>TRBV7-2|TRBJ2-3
ASRPRQGGTDTQY
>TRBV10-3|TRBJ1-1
AAKGDRGLNTEAF
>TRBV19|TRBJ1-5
ASSIKTGLNQPQH
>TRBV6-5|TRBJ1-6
ASSYANSPLH
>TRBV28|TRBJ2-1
ASRGRGPYNEQF
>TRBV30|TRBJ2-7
AWSRVDEQY
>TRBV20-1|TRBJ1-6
SARGIGQARGSYNSPLH